This paragraph reports one T cell receptor beta chain. In the source study's methods: Researchers report that nucleated cell counts were estimated from reference gene primer amplification. The method was immunoSEQ multiplex PCR; TCRdb's version includes in-frame clones alone and lacks a portion of them. For V, J and clone size, that table is used; D and trimming come from the DNA. The table includes some 250,000 clones, roughly 88% detected once. The data are from a study of blood T cell repertoires in COVID-19. Study-wide context: Acute and convalescent COVID-19 specimens originated in the United States, Italy and Spain. PBMCs, B-cell-depleted T cells, or T cells were the source of the cDNA or gDNA that made up the material.

Trimming pared 0 bases from V and 3 bases from J, leaving 13 bases between. Germline V gene data show CDR1 as SGDLS and CDR2 as YYNGEE. There are 15 residues in the CDR3. This sequence joins TRBV9 and TRBJ2-7; a weak D match, TRBD2 (5 bases). The receptor comes from a woman in her 50s who had recovered from COVID-19. Sequencing used PBMCs or T cells enriched from blood (not recorded which). CDR3 residues: CASSVAEGSHYEQYF. CDR3 sequence (DNA): TGTGCCAGCAGCGTAGCCGAGGGAAGCCACTACGAGCAGTACTTC.